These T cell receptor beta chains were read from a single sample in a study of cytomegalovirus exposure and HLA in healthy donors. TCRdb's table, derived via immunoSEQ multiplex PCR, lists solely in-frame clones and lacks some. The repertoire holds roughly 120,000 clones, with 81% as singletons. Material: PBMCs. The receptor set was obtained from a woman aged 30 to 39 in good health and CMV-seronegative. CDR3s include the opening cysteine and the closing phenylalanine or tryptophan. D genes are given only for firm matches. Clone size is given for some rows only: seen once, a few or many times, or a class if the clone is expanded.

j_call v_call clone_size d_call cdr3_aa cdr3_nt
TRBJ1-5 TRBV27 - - CASSLSGRWDQPQHF TGTGCCAGCAGTTTATCTGGCAGGTGGGATCAGCCCCAGCATTTT
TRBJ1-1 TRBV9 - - CASSAKSTGISTEAFF TGTGCCAGCAGCGCAAAATCAACAGGGATATCGACTGAAGCTTTCTTT
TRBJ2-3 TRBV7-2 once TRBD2 CASSLVGGSGTDTQYF TGTGCCAGCAGCCTCGTCGGCGGGAGTGGCACAGATACGCAGTATTTT
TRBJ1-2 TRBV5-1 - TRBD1 CASSLVGDRGINGYTF TGCGCCAGCAGTTTGGTGGGGGACAGGGGGATAAATGGCTACACCTTC
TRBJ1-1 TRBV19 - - CASSPEKTDTEAFF TGTGCCAGTAGTCCCGAAAAGACAGACACTGAAGCTTTCTTT
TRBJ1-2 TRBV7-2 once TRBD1 CASSLATGGANYGYTF TGTGCCAGCAGCTTAGCAACAGGGGGCGCTAACTATGGCTACACCTTC
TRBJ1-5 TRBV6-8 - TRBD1 CASTLLGDRGYLDNQPQHF TGTGCCAGCACCTTACTAGGGGACAGGGGCTACCTGGACAATCAGCCCCAGCATTTT
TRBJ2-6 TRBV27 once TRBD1 CASSSQGAGANVLTF TGTGCCAGCAGTTCACAGGGGGCTGGGGCCAACGTCCTGACTTTC
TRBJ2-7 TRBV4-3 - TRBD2 CASSQGASGSSYEQYF TGCGCCAGCAGCCAAGGTGCTAGCGGGAGCTCCTACGAGCAGTACTTC
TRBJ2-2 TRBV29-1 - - CSVEAFTGELFF TGCAGCGTTGAGGCCTTTACCGGGGAGCTGTTTTTT
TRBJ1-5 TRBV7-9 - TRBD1 CASSKQGDSNQPQHF TGTGCCAGCAGTAAACAGGGGGATAGCAATCAGCCCCAGCATTTT
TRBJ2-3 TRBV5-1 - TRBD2 CASTKRLAGPDTQYF TGCGCCAGCACCAAAAGACTAGCGGGCCCAGATACGCAGTATTTT
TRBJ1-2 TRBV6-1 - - CASSEVRDPIYGYTF TGTGCCAGCAGTGAAGTGAGAGATCCCATCTATGGCTACACCTTC
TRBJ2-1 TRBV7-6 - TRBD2 CASSPSGANPNEQFF TGTGCCAGCAGCCCAAGCGGGGCTAATCCCAATGAGCAGTTCTTC
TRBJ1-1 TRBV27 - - CASSLGQGGTEAFF TGTGCCAGCAGTTTAGGGCAGGGCGGCACTGAAGCTTTCTTT
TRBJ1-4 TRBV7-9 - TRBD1 CASSPQGEEKLFF TGTGCCAGCAGCCCCCAGGGGGAGGAAAAACTGTTTTTT
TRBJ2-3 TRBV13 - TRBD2 CASSFGTSGSFADTQYF TGTGCCAGCAGCTTCGGGACTAGCGGGAGTTTTGCAGATACGCAGTATTTT
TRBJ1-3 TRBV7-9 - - CASSSREASGNTIYF TGTGCCAGCAGCTCCCGAGAGGCGTCTGGAAACACCATATATTTT
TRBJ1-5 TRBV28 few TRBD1 CASSYTGTGQPQHF TGTGCCAGCAGTTATACAGGGACAGGCCAGCCCCAGCATTTT
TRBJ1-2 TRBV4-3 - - CASSQEQGFYGYTF TGCGCCAGCAGCCAAGAGCAGGGTTTCTATGGCTACACCTTC
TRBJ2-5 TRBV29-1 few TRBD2 CSTPGEGSQETQYF TGCAGCACCCCCGGGGAGGGAAGCCAAGAGACCCAGTACTTC
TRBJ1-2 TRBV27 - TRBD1 CASSPGQGARRYGYTF TGTGCCAGCAGTCCCGGACAGGGGGCGAGGCGCTATGGCTACACCTTC
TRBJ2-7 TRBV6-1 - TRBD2 CASSEAGRYEQYF TGTGCCAGCAGTGAAGCCGGGAGGTACGAGCAGTACTTC
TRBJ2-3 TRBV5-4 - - CASSLGGRPSTDTQYF TGTGCCAGCAGCTTAGGGGGACGTCCTAGCACAGATACGCAGTATTTT
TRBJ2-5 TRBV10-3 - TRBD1 CAISYSTGLQETQYF TGTGCCATCAGTTACTCGACAGGGTTGCAAGAGACCCAGTACTTC
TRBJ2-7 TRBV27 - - CASSLSEEMAYEQYF TGTGCCAGCAGTTTATCGGAGGAAATGGCCTACGAGCAGTACTTC
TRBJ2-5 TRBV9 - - CASSVGGAGQGETQYF TGTGCCAGCAGCGTAGGTGGGGCAGGCCAGGGGGAGACCCAGTACTTC
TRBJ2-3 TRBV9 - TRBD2 CASSPLAGGPGDTQYF TGTGCCAGCAGCCCCCTAGCGGGAGGGCCTGGGGATACGCAGTATTTT
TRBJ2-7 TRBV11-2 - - CASSRPEYGIYEQYF TGTGCCAGCAGCCGCCCTGAATACGGGATCTACGAGCAGTACTTC
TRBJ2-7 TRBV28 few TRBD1 CASTSFLGQGAHEQYF TGTGCCAGCACCTCATTTTTGGGACAGGGGGCACACGAGCAGTACTTC
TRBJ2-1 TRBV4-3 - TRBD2 CASSPESGLAGDEQFF TGCGCCAGCAGCCCAGAGTCGGGACTAGCGGGAGATGAGCAGTTCTTC
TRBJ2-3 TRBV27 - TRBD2 CASSLNGQTSGRVTDTQYF TGTGCCAGCAGTTTAAACGGGCAGACTAGCGGGAGGGTAACAGATACGCAGTATTTT
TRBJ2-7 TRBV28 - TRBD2 CASRPGTSGSYEQYF TGTGCCAGCAGGCCCGGGACTAGCGGTTCCTACGAGCAGTACTTC
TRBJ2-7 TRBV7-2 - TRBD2 CASSFLAGGGDEQYF TGTGCCAGCAGCTTCCTAGCGGGAGGAGGCGACGAGCAGTACTTC
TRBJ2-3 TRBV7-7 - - CASSRGGSTDTQYF TGTGCTAGCAGCAGGGGTGGTAGCACAGATACGCAGTATTTT
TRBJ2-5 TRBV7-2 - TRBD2 CASSFASGRGQETQYF TGTGCCAGCAGCTTCGCTAGCGGGAGGGGACAAGAGACCCAGTACTTC
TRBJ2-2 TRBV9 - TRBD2 CASSVASSGTNTGELFF TGTGCCAGCAGCGTAGCTTCTAGCGGGACTAACACCGGGGAGCTGTTTTTT
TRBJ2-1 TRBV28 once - CASSFAGSYNEQFF TGTGCCAGCAGTTTCGCGGGTTCCTACAATGAGCAGTTCTTC
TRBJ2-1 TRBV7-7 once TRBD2 CASSSLGLAGMYEQFF TGTGCCAGCAGCTCGCTGGGACTAGCGGGAATGTATGAGCAGTTCTTC
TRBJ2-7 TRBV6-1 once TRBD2 CASRTSGMVYEQYF TGTGCCAGCAGGACCAGCGGGATGGTCTACGAGCAGTACTTC
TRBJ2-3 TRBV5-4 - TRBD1 CASSLGGGQGTDTQYF TGTGCCAGCAGCTTGGGGGGGGGACAGGGGACAGATACGCAGTATTTT
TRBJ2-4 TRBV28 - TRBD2 CASSFSNLAGSHLAKNIQYF TGTGCCAGCAGTTTCAGCAACTTAGCGGGAAGCCACTTAGCCAAAAACATTCAGTACTTC
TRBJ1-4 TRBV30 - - CAWSESSRPPNEKLFF TGTGCCTGGAGTGAATCCTCGCGGCCCCCTAATGAAAAACTGTTTTTT
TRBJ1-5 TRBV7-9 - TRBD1 CASSLGDRGEQPQHF TGTGCCAGCAGCTTAGGGGACAGGGGAGAACAGCCCCAGCATTTT
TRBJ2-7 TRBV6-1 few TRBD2 CASKSPSGYEQYF TGTGCCAGCAAATCCCCTAGCGGATACGAGCAGTACTTC
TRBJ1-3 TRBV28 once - CASRQGHSGNTIYF TGTGCCAGCAGGCAGGGGCACTCTGGAAACACCATATATTTT
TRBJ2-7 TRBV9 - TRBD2 CASSVGSSGISYEQYF TGTGCCAGCAGCGTAGGATCCAGCGGGATCTCCTACGAGCAGTACTTC
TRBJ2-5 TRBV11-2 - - CASSAYMSGRQETQYF TGTGCCAGCAGCGCGTATATGAGCGGGCGACAAGAGACCCAGTACTTC
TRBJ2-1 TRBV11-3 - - CASSLGAGFWNEQFF TGTGCCAGCAGCTTAGGGGCGGGGTTTTGGAATGAGCAGTTCTTC
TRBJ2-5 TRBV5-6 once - CASSSERARRETQYF TGTGCCAGCAGCTCGGAGAGGGCCCGTCGAGAGACCCAGTACTTC
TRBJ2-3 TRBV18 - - CASSPETEITDTQYF TGTGCCAGCTCACCAGAGACAGAAATCACAGATACGCAGTATTTT
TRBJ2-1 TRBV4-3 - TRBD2 CASSQDLVAGGTYNEQFF TGCGCCAGCAGCCAAGATTTAGTAGCGGGAGGAACCTACAATGAGCAGTTCTTC